The present T cell receptor (beta chain) was sequenced within a study of vaccination and CD4 T cells after COVID-19. Regarding this clonotype: Its antigen is currently unknown.

Sequenced with the Oncomine TCR Beta short-read assay was DNA taken from cultured CD4+ T cells. TCRdb re-analysed the PCR reads in MiXCR, keeping a single row per CDR3 protein. The sample shows 25,000 or so distinct CDR3 sequences, around 33% of them seen only once. Time point of the sample: late sampling 161 to 241 days after vaccination in a few convalescent patients. Treatment given: roughly 11-day PBMC culture with coronavirus spike peptide pools or control peptides (ViraFEST assay). V shed 1 base, J shed 4 bases, and the junction held 5 bases outside the gene matches. CDR3 length: 15 amino acids. The V gene's germline CDR1 is SGHRS and CDR2 YFSETQ.

The source is a human donor who had recovered from COVID-19. The chain recombines TRBV5-1 with TRBJ2-1; 7 bases are a match to TRBD2. Sequencing used CD4+ T cells from blood, cultured in vitro, obtained about 7 months after SARS-CoV-2 vaccination. This CDR3 is CASSLPAGPYNEQFF. In DNA form, the CDR3 reads TGCGCCAGCAGCTTGCCAGCGGGGCCTTACAATGAGCAGTTCTTC.